This passage covers 25 T cell receptor beta chains from one sample sequenced in a study of cytotoxic CD8 clonotypes in ibrutinib-treated CLL. Libraries were prepared by immunoSEQ multiplex PCR; TCRdb keeps only in-frame clonotypes and omits some of them. The data contain some 35,000 clones, 71% of them singletons. This sample comprised PBMCs, obtained at disease progression, from a patient treated with ibrutinib. These receptors were taken from a human donor with chronic lymphocytic leukemia.

The chain recombines TRBV6-1 with TRBJ1-1; weak D call: TRBD1 (5 bases). V lost 0 bases to trimming and J lost 0 bases, with 11 bases between them. This CDR3 spans 16 amino acids. Per germline, CDR1 MNHNS and CDR2 SASEGT. CDR3 bases: TGTGCCAGCAGTGAAGCTTGGACAAACTTGAACACTGAAGCTTTCTTT. Translation: CASSEAWTNLNTEAFF.

The V gene is TRBV6-6, the J gene TRBJ2-7; 11 bases are shared with TRBD1. Per germline, CDR1 MNHNY and CDR2 SVGAGI (reference sequence). CDR3 length equals 16 residues. With 0 bases clipped from V and 4 bases from J, the junction kept 5 bases outside the gene matches. The CDR3 nucleotides are TGTGCCAGCAGTTACTCGCCGGGACAGGGGGAGTACGAGCAGTACTTC. Its translation is CASSYSPGQGEYEQYF.

V gene TRBV12-5 combines with J gene TRBJ1-5; D remains unclear. V was pared by 7 bases and J by 9 bases, with 13 bases between. This CDR3 has 12 amino acids. Germline V gene sequence: CDR1 LGHNT, CDR2 FRNRAP. CDR3 in amino acids: CASARTAAPQHF. CDR3 in DNA: TGTGCTAGTGCTAGGACGGCGGCGCCCCAGCATTTT.

V and J are TRBV2 and TRBJ2-5; 10 positions agree with TRBD2. Trimming at V came to 5 bases and at J to 5 bases, leaving 11 bases not matched to a gene. Per the germline V gene, CDR1 is SNHLY and CDR2 is FYNNEI. The CDR3 is 16 residues long. The CDR3 is CASSLGTSGARETQYF. In DNA, the CDR3 is TGTGCCAGCAGTCTTGGAACTAGCGGGGCCCGGGAGACCCAGTACTTC.

This clone has more than one count but fewer than ten. CDR3 in DNA: TGTGCCAGCAGGAGGCTAGCGGGGGGGGATACGCAGTATTTT. Translated, it gives CASRRLAGGDTQYF. V and J are TRBV2 and TRBJ2-3, with 12 bases that match TRBD2. Per germline, CDR1 SNHLY and CDR2 FYNNEI. This CDR3 comprises 14 residues. The J segment lost 6 bases and the V segment lost 6 bases, leaving 4 bases of the junction unmatched.

A word on this clone: Relative to the germline gene, one junction end is altered; a read error may explain this. This rearrangement joins TRBV2 to TRBJ2-3; D call uncertain. Germline V gene sequence: CDR1 SNHLY, CDR2 FYNNEI. The length of the CDR3 is 13 residues. The CDR3 coding sequence is TGTGCCAGCAGCGAAGACAGCACAGATACGCAGTATTTT. It encodes CASSEDSTDTQYF.

This sequence joins TRBV10-2 and TRBJ2-5, with 11 bases identical to TRBD1. The CDR3 length is 15 residues. Trimming removed 2 bases from V and 2 bases from J; junction bases left unmatched: 1. Looked up from germline, CDR1 is WSHSY and CDR2 is SAAADI. DNA for the CDR3: TGCGCCAGCAGTGAGGGGACAGGGGGACAAGAGACCCAGTACTTC. It yields the protein CASSEGTGGQETQYF.

The chain combines TRBV19 with TRBJ1-5; the match to TRBD1 covers 11 bases. V dropped 6 bases and J dropped 7; count of bases not matched to a gene: 5. The CDR3 is 14 residues long. Germline CDR1 is LNHDA and CDR2 is SQIVND (reference sequence). The CDR3 DNA reads TGTGCCAGTAGGGACAGGGGGCGCATACAGCCCCAGCATTTT. Its protein is CASRDRGRIQPQHF.

For the CDR3, the DNA is TGTGCCAGCAGCTTGGGTTCGGGGTTCATGGGGGAGCTGTTTTTT. It encodes CASSLGSGFMGELFF. This chain links TRBV5-5 with TRBJ2-2; D perhaps matches TRBD2 (5 bases). Germline CDR1 reads SGHKS; CDR2 reads YYEKEE (reference sequence). The CDR3 covers 15 residues. The germline V and J ends were trimmed by 0 bases and 8 bases, with 14 bases remaining between them.

The chain combines TRBV29-1 with TRBJ1-2, with a tentative D call TRBD1 (6 bases). The germline V gene encodes CDR1 SQVTM and CDR2 ANQGSEA. There are 11 residues in the CDR3. V was cut by 2 bases and J by 9 bases, with 10 bases left in between. Written as DNA, the CDR3 is TGCAGCGTTGAACGACAGGTCAGCTACACCTTC. It is translated as CSVERQVSYTF.

The DNA of the CDR3 is TGTGCCAGCACCGGGGGGAAGGAGGGCTACACCTTC. As protein: CASTGGKEGYTF. V and J are TRBV25-1 and TRBJ1-2, with D perhaps TRBD1 (5 bases). The CDR3 spans 12 residues. Germline loops: CDR1 MGHDK, CDR2 SYGVNS. V was shortened by 7 bases and J by 8 bases, with 14 bases between the two germline ends.

The V gene is TRBV6-6, the J gene TRBJ1-2; 8 bases map to TRBD1. Germline V gives CDR1 MNHNY, CDR2 SVGAGI (reference sequence). The CDR3 covers 16 residues. J lost 0 bases, V lost 6 bases, and 9 bases had no gene match. CDR3 coding DNA: TGTGCCAGCAGCTACGACAGGGGCCCAACTAACTATGGCTACACCTTC. Translated, it gives CASSYDRGPTNYGYTF.

The CDR3 reads CASAPDRGRRETQYF. CDR3 bases: TGTGCTAGTGCCCCGGACCGGGGCCGACGGGAGACCCAGTACTTC. This sequence joins TRBV12-5 and TRBJ2-5; either TRBD1 or TRBD2 may fit D (5 bases each). The germline V gene encodes CDR1 LGHNT and CDR2 FRNRAP. This CDR3 comprises 15 residues. V was shortened by 7 bases and J by 5 bases, with 20 bases between the two germline ends.

The chain links TRBV10-2 to TRBJ2-3; D possibly uses TRBD1 or TRBD2 (5 bases each). This CDR3 contains 14 residues. Germline values: CDR1 WSHSY, CDR2 SAAADI. Trimming stripped 8 bases from V and 4 bases from J, with 16 bases between. CDR3 amino acids: CASRAATGPDTQYF. The CDR3 bases are TGCGCCAGCCGGGCAGCGACGGGGCCAGATACGCAGTATTTT.

The rearrangement uses TRBV7-8 and TRBJ2-5; a weak D match, TRBD2 (6 bases). The J call may be mistaken, given a closer DNA end match to TRBJ2-7. From germline, CDR1 is SGHVS and CDR2 FQNEAQ. The CDR3 is 16 amino acids. The CDR3 here is CASSLAMGSGAYEQYF. The CDR3 DNA sequence: TGTGCCAGCAGCTTAGCCATGGGTAGCGGCGCCTACGAGCAGTACTTC.

Only a few counts were recorded for this clone. The chain is built from TRBV19 and TRBJ2-7; 7 bases line up with TRBD1. V shed 5 bases, J shed 2 bases, and the junction held 9 bases outside the gene matches. CDR3 size: 15 residues. The V gene's germline CDR1 is LNHDA and CDR2 SQIVND (reference sequence). The CDR3 sequence: CASSQKQGLPYEQYF. CDR3 DNA: TGTGCCAGTAGTCAAAAACAGGGGTTGCCCTACGAGCAGTACTTC.

The V and J genes are TRBV6-6 and TRBJ1-2; D perhaps matches TRBD1 (5 bases). V lost 1 base and J lost 8, with 8 bases in between. Germline loops: CDR1 MNHNY, CDR2 SVGAGI (reference sequence). There are 12 residues in the CDR3. The CDR3 region has the DNA TGTGCCAGCAGTTACTTGGGGGGGGGCTACACCTTC. Its protein is CASSYLGGGYTF.

This chain joins TRBV7-9 and TRBJ1-1, with D maybe TRBD1 (5 bases). The CDR3 loop spans 14 amino acids. Trimming removed 5 bases from V and 0 bases from J, with 10 bases in between. Germline-derived CDR1 and CDR2 are SEHNR and FQNEAQ (reference sequence). The DNA of the CDR3 is TGTGCCAGCAGCCGGGGACGTCTGAACACTGAAGCTTTCTTT. This encodes CASSRGRLNTEAFF.

The genes are TRBV4-2 and TRBJ1-5, with D tentatively TRBD1 (6 bases). Germline V CDR1 and CDR2: LGHNA, YNFKEQ. CDR3 length: 14 amino acids. V was clipped by 5 bases and J by 7 bases, with 15 bases between them. CDR3 amino acids: CASSGPDRRQPQHF. The CDR3 DNA is TGTGCCAGCAGCGGCCCGGACAGACGCCAGCCCCAGCATTTT.

CDR3 loop: CASSYDQGISEAFF. In DNA, the CDR3 is TGTGCCAGCAGTTACGATCAGGGTATCTCTGAAGCTTTCTTT. The chain has TRBV6-6 and TRBJ1-1, with a weak D call TRBD1 (5 bases). The germline V gene has CDR1 MNHNY and CDR2 SVGAGI (reference sequence). The CDR3 contains 14 residues. Deletions cut 2 bases from V and 6 bases from J, with 13 bases between.

This chain links TRBV5-1 with TRBJ2-5; the D gene is possibly TRBD1 (7 bases). Per the germline V gene, CDR1 is SGHRS and CDR2 is YFSETQ. Trimming removed 4 bases at V and 7 bases at J, with 20 bases between. The CDR3 has 15 residues. Here the CDR3 reads CASSTGQVEGPTQYF. In nucleotides, the CDR3 is TGCGCCAGCAGCACCGGACAGGTGGAGGGACCGACCCAGTACTTC.

The CDR3 sequence is CASNDREGEKLFF. CDR3 DNA sequence: TGTGCCAGCAACGACAGGGAGGGGGAAAAACTGTTTTTT. The V and J genes are TRBV2 and TRBJ1-4, with 7 bases fitting TRBD1. V shed 7 bases and J 8 bases; nucleotides not matched to a gene: 7. CDR1 is SNHLY and CDR2 is FYNNEI in the germline V gene. The CDR3 loop spans 13 amino acids.

The chain couples TRBV30 to TRBJ2-7; 8 positions match TRBD2. V lost 3 bases and J lost 2; bases outside the gene matches: 6. The length of the CDR3 is 14 residues. Germline loops: CDR1 GTSNPN, CDR2 SVGIG (reference sequence). The CDR3 loop is CAWRTGGGPYEQYF. CDR3 DNA sequence: TGTGCCTGGAGAACGGGCGGGGGGCCCTACGAGCAGTACTTC.

The chain employs TRBV6-1 and TRBJ1-1; D is undetermined. V shed 2 bases and J shed 11 bases, with 15 bases lying between them. Germline-derived CDR1 and CDR2 are MNHNS and SASEGT. The CDR3 runs to 13 residues. The CDR3 sequence: CASSESVQTSAFF. CDR3 in DNA: TGTGCCAGCAGTGAATCTGTACAGACGTCCGCTTTCTTT.

V is TRBV5-8 and J is TRBJ2-1; D possibly corresponds to TRBD1 (5 bases). CDR3 size: 13 residues. Per the germline V gene, CDR1 is SGHTS and CDR2 is YDEGEE. Trimming took 3 bases from V and 6 from J, leaving 10 bases between them. CDR3 DNA: TGTGCCAGCAGCTCGGACATAACCAATGAGCAGTTCTTC. This codes for CASSSDITNEQFF.